This T cell receptor (beta chain) was found in a study of naive and memory T cell subsets. To note about this clonotype: What it binds is unknown.

Study outcomes and limitations: TCR counts from RNA may reflect activation-linked expression changes.

V shed 1 base and J 8 bases; nucleotides not matched to a gene: 7. The CDR3 length is 15 residues. Germline values: CDR1 SGHDN, CDR2 FVKESK. Both TRBC1 and TRBC2 were covered by a beta constant-region primer of two equimolar oligonucleotides. TCRdb passed the UMI-ligation and nested PCR reads through MiXCR, listing each CDR3 protein once. The data contain roughly 140,000 distinct CDR3 sequences, approximately 17% of them singletons. Sequences were obtained from naive CD4+ T cells from blood. The sequence was obtained from a human donor in good health. The rearrangement uses TRBV14 and TRBJ1-2, with 10 bases that match TRBD1. This chain's CDR3 is CASSQVLDRGLGYTF. As DNA, the CDR3 is TGTGCCAGCAGCCAAGTCCTAGACAGGGGGCTCGGCTACACCTTC.